What follows are 29 T cell receptor beta chains derived from one specimen sequenced in a study of T cells in Graves' hyperthyroidism and ophthalmopathy (dated 2019 in TCRdb). The library was produced with multiplex PCR. TCRdb records Illumina HiSeq 2000 as the sequencer. The TCR beta CDR3 regions were amplified from the RNA transcripts. For the first round of RT-PCR on the TCR CDR3, the HTBI primer set was used together with the Qiagen OneStep RT-PCR kit. TCRdb applied fastp at Q25 and MiXCR to the public reads, then kept only in-frame beta chains. Each CDR3 protein appears once, grouped with its most common genes and DNA. For this sample the table gives some 740,000 distinct CDR3 sequences, of which 12% to 15% were detected only once. The ten largest clones capture about 9.4% of the sample. The source material was blood. These receptors all stem from a woman between 18 and 29 years old with Graves' hyperthyroidism.

This chain links TRBV20-1 with TRBJ2-1, with D maybe TRBD2 (5 bases). Germline CDR1 is DFQATT and CDR2 is SNEGSKA (reference sequence). The V gene lost 1 base and the J gene lost 7 bases, with 23 bases spanning the gap. The CDR3 covers 17 residues. The CDR3 bases are TGCAGTGCTAGAGTTCGTGGCCGGCTAGCAACCTGGAATGAGCAGTTCTTC. It codes for CSARVRGRLATWNEQFF.

This clonotype was seen more than once but under ten times. The gene calls are TRBV29-1 and TRBJ2-3, with unresolved D. The CDR3 extends over 20 amino acids. CDR1 and CDR2 (germline): SQVTM, ANQGSEA. V dropped 4 bases and J dropped 0 bases, with 29 bases sitting between them. The CDR3 bases are TGCAGCGTTGTTGTTATTGTTATGTCGGTGGGTAAACCTAGCACAGATACGCAGTATTTT. Translation gives CSVVVIVMSVGKPSTDTQYF.

This sequence joins TRBV27 and TRBJ2-7, with D possibly TRBD2 on 5 matching bases. V dropped 5 bases and J dropped 3 bases, with 17 bases sitting between them. CDR3 length equals 15 residues. CDR1 and CDR2 (germline): MNHEY, SMNVEV (reference sequence). The CDR3 DNA is TGTGCCAGCAGTACTACAGCGGAGCTTTACTACGAGCAGTACTTC. Amino acids: CASSTTAELYYEQYF.

This sequence joins TRBV9 and TRBJ2-5; TRBD1 aligns across 7 bases. The germline V gene has CDR1 SGDLS and CDR2 YYNGEE. V trimming: 4 bases; J trimming: 5 bases; junction bases outside the gene matches: 14. This CDR3 contains 16 residues. CDR3 sequence: CASSYPKTGDQETQYF. The CDR3 DNA follows: TGTGCCAGCAGCTACCCCAAAACAGGGGATCAGGAGACCCAGTACTTC.

The chain uses TRBV13 and TRBJ2-1; possible D gene TRBD2, 6 bases. The ends were cut back, 1 base at V and 0 bases at J, with 13 bases in the middle. Germline CDR1 reads PRHDT; CDR2 reads FYEKMQ (reference sequence). This CDR3 contains 17 residues. CDR3 residues: CASSLVVVGSSYNEQFF. CDR3 nucleotide sequence: TGTGCCAGCAGCTTAGTGGTTGTCGGGAGCTCCTACAATGAGCAGTTCTTC.

This clonotype was seen many times. The V and J genes are TRBV6-1 and TRBJ2-3; TRBD1 matches 7 bases. Germline lookup yields CDR1 MNHNS and CDR2 SASEGT. J gave up 2 bases and V 5 bases, and 7 bases lay outside the gene matches. The CDR3 is made up of 15 amino acids. CDR3 coding DNA: TGTGCCAGCAGTCCCAGGGGACAGACCACAGATACGCAGTATTTT. It encodes CASSPRGQTTDTQYF.

This clonotype was picked up a small number of times. This chain uses TRBV18 with TRBJ2-7; 16 positions agree with TRBD2. The CDR3 runs 18 residues. Trimming at V came to 3 bases and at J to 2 bases, leaving 7 bases not matched to a gene. Per germline, CDR1 KGHSH and CDR2 LQKENI. For the CDR3, the DNA is TGTGCCAGCTCACCGGGACTAGCGGGAGGGTCGCCGACCTACGAGCAGTACTTC. It specifies CASSPGLAGGSPTYEQYF.

This clonotype was observed at least ten times. The chain is built from TRBV6-1 and TRBJ2-2; no definite D call. CDR1 and CDR2 from the germline V gene are MNHNS and SASEGT. This CDR3 contains 14 residues. Deletions cut 3 bases from V and 4 bases from J, with 9 bases between. CDR3 loop: CASSEAFRTGELFF. DNA for the CDR3: TGTGCCAGCAGTGAGGCCTTCCGCACCGGGGAGCTGTTTTTT.

This clonotype appeared many times. The chain joins TRBV30 to TRBJ2-6; D is undetermined. Germline V CDR1 and CDR2: GTSNPN, SVGIG (reference sequence). This CDR3 is 13 amino acids long. V lost 3 bases and J lost 1, with 4 bases in between. The CDR3: CAWRGSGANVLTF. The CDR3 bases are TGTGCCTGGAGGGGATCTGGGGCCAACGTCCTGACTTTC.

This clonotype appeared a single time. This chain connects TRBV20-1 to TRBJ2-7, with D possibly matching TRBD1 (5 bases). Trimming took 6 bases from V and 3 from J, leaving 9 bases between them. The CDR3 is 11 amino acids. Germline CDR1 is DFQATT and CDR2 is SNEGSKA (reference sequence). The CDR3 protein is CSAAGYYEQYF. In nucleotides, the CDR3 is TGCAGTGCAGCAGGGTACTACGAGCAGTACTTC.

The chain joins TRBV6-5 to TRBJ2-1; no clear D. This CDR3 spans 17 amino acids. V lost 0 bases to trimming and J lost 1 base, with 13 bases between them. Germline values: CDR1 MNHEY, CDR2 SVGAGI. This CDR3 is CASSYSFDSLSYNEQFF. The CDR3 DNA reads TGTGCCAGCAGTTACTCGTTCGACTCCCTATCCTACAATGAGCAGTTCTTC.

This clonotype was seen ten or more times. The chain employs TRBV7-8 and TRBJ1-1; D ambiguous. CDR3 length equals 13 residues. Germline lookup yields CDR1 SGHVS and CDR2 FQNEAQ. Trimming cost V 3 bases and J 1 base, with 6 bases left between them. The CDR3 spells CASSFDGNTEAFF. For the CDR3, the DNA is TGTGCCAGCAGCTTCGACGGGAACACTGAAGCTTTCTTT.

This clonotype was counted ten times or more. The genes are TRBV7-9 and TRBJ1-1; no firm D call. The V and J ends lost 2 bases and 5 bases respectively, with 9 bases between them. Germline assignment: CDR1 SEHNR and CDR2 FQNEAQ (reference sequence). The CDR3 runs to 13 residues. CDR3 nucleotides: TGTGCCAGCAGCTTAAAGTTCGCGACTGAAGCTTTCTTT. Translated: CASSLKFATEAFF.

This clonotype was seen at least ten times. This chain joins TRBV27 and TRBJ2-7, with TRBD1 matching over 8 bases. Looked up from germline, CDR1 is MNHEY and CDR2 is SMNVEV (reference sequence). The V segment lost 6 bases and the J segment 2 bases; nucleotides outside the gene matches: 3. This CDR3 comprises 13 residues. CDR3 bases: TGTGCCAGCAGCCCGGACAGGGCCTACGAGCAGTACTTC. Translating it yields CASSPDRAYEQYF.

As regards this clonotype: A much more abundant neighbour one base away suggests this may be a read error. This chain joins TRBV20-1 and TRBJ2-1; D is unclear. The end of the DNA aligns better with TRBJ2-7, so the J call may be wrong. The CDR3 length is 11 residues. The germline V gene encodes CDR1 DFQATT and CDR2 SNEGSKA (reference sequence). This CDR3 reads CSAFIGNEQYF. The CDR3 nucleotides are TGCAGTGCCTTCATAGGAAATGAGCAGTACTTC.

This clonotype has just a few counts. This chain connects TRBV3-1 to TRBJ2-7; 7 bases match TRBD2. The CDR3 covers 12 residues. The germline V gene encodes CDR1 LGHDT and CDR2 YNNKEL (reference sequence). V lost 3 bases to trimming and J lost 6 bases; unmatched junction nucleotides: 2. Here the CDR3 reads CASSHGRVEQYF. Written as DNA, the CDR3 is TGTGCCAGCAGCCATGGGAGGGTCGAGCAGTACTTC.

The rearrangement joins TRBV19 to TRBJ2-1, with D maybe TRBD2 (6 bases). The V end lost 9 bases, the J end lost 0 bases, and 15 bases lay between the germline ends. CDR1 is LNHDA, CDR2 SQIVND, per germline (reference sequence). CDR3 length equals 15 residues. CDR3 bases: TGTGCCAGCGAGATAGCGGTAAGCTCCTACAATGAGCAGTTCTTC. Its translation: CASEIAVSSYNEQFF.

The chain is built from TRBV7-9 and TRBJ2-5; TRBD1 agrees at 9 bases. Per the germline V gene, CDR1 is SEHNR and CDR2 is FQNEAQ (reference sequence). The CDR3 loop spans 15 amino acids. CDR3 amino acids: CATSYLGTGKETQYF. CDR3 coding DNA: TGTGCGACCAGTTATCTCGGGACAGGGAAAGAGACCCAGTACTTC.

In this sample, this clonotype turned up many times. The rearrangement links TRBV11-2 to TRBJ2-1; 9 nucleotides align to TRBD2. Germline CDR1 and CDR2: SGHAT and FQNNGV. The CDR3 sequence is 19 residues long. With 1 base clipped from V and 1 base from J, the junction kept 11 bases outside the gene matches. The CDR3 loop is CASSLGGLAGVRSYNEQFF. For the CDR3, the DNA is TGTGCCAGCAGCTTAGGGGGTTTAGCGGGAGTAAGGTCCTACAATGAGCAGTTCTTC.

Many counts were recorded for this clonotype. The V and J genes are TRBV3-1 and TRBJ1-2; no definite D call. The CDR3 length is 13 residues. Between the trimmed V and J ends, which lost 3 bases and 1 base, there was a span of 6 bases. CDR1 is LGHDT, CDR2 YNNKEL, per germline (reference sequence). The CDR3 DNA follows: TGTGCCAGCAGCCATGTGCGTAACTATGGCTACACCTTC. Its translation: CASSHVRNYGYTF.

Ten or more counts support this clonotype. The V and J genes are TRBV11-2 and TRBJ2-7; 13 nucleotides match TRBD2. Germline CDR1 SGHAT, CDR2 FQNNGV. The length of the CDR3 is 15 residues. The V gene end was trimmed by 4 bases and the J gene end by 2 bases; junction bases not matched to a gene: 2. The CDR3: CASSYGLAGAYEQYF. The CDR3 DNA reads as TGTGCCAGCAGCTACGGACTAGCGGGAGCCTACGAGCAGTACTTC. Supplemented by reference TRBV11-2 and TRBJ2-7, the full variable domain reads EAGVAQSPRYKIIEKRQSVAFWCNPISGHATLYWYQQILGQGPKLLIQFQNNGVVDDSQLPKDRFSAERLKGVDSTLKIQPAKLEDSAVYLCASSYGLAGAYEQYFGPGTRLTVT.

The chain combines TRBV6-2 or TRBV6-3 with TRBJ2-2; D is undetermined. The CDR3 is 15 amino acids. Germline V CDR1 and CDR2: MNHEY, SVGEGT. Between the trimmed V and J ends, which lost 0 bases and 4 bases, there was a span of 9 bases. CDR3: CASSYSTLFTGELFF. The CDR3, as DNA: TGTGCCAGCAGTTACTCGACACTTTTCACCGGGGAGCTGTTTTTT.

This clonotype was counted ten times or more. V usage is TRBV25-1 and J usage is TRBJ2-5, with 9 bases that match TRBD2. The CDR3 extends over 16 amino acids. The germline V gene encodes CDR1 MGHDK and CDR2 SYGVNS. J was trimmed by 4 bases and V by 1 base; bases with no gene match: 7. CDR3 sequence (DNA): TGTGCCAGCAGTGAATGGGCGGGAGGGCCGCGAGAGACCCAGTACTTC. Its translation is CASSEWAGGPRETQYF.

V is TRBV12-5 and J is TRBJ1-2, with D possibly being TRBD1 (6 bases). Between the trimmed V and J ends, which lost 3 bases and 2 bases, there was a span of 13 bases. Germline values: CDR1 LGHNT, CDR2 FRNRAP. The CDR3 extends over 15 amino acids. The CDR3 DNA follows: TGTGCTAGTGGTTTAACAGGGACCATCAACTATGGCTACACCTTC. Translated, it gives CASGLTGTINYGYTF.

This clonotype was counted a few times. The chain carries TRBV7-9 and TRBJ2-7; maybe TRBD2 (6 bases). CDR1 SEHNR and CDR2 FQNEAQ come from the germline V gene (reference sequence). The CDR3 extends over 15 amino acids. The germline V and J ends were trimmed by 5 bases and 2 bases, with 16 bases remaining between them. The CDR3 loop reads CASSHGTFVPYEQYF. CDR3 DNA: TGTGCCAGCAGCCACGGGACTTTCGTGCCCTACGAGCAGTACTTC.

This clonotype was picked up a small number of times. The chain joins TRBV7-2 to TRBJ1-5; D is uncertain. With 5 bases removed from V and 6 bases from J, the gap between germline ends came to 14 bases. The germline gives CDR1 SGHTA, CDR2 FQGNSA. The CDR3 covers 14 residues. CDR3 amino acids: CASSPKPGRQPQHF. The CDR3 DNA reads TGTGCCAGCAGCCCCAAGCCGGGCCGTCAGCCCCAGCATTTT. The full variable domain, completed using reference TRBV7-2 and TRBJ1-5, is GAGVSQSPSNKVTEKGKDVELRCDPISGHTALYWYRQSLGQGLEFLIYFQGNSAPDKSGLPSDRFSAERTGGSVSTLTIQRTQQEDSAVYLCASSPKPGRQPQHFGDGTRLSIL.

This clonotype was counted ten times or more. This chain joins TRBV11-2 and TRBJ2-2; possible D gene TRBD2, 6 bases. CDR1 SGHAT and CDR2 FQNNGV come from the germline V gene. Trimming took 5 bases from V and 5 from J, leaving 15 bases between them. This CDR3 is built from 15 residues. CDR3 amino acids: CASSKTSIGTGELFF. The CDR3 DNA reads as TGTGCCAGCAGCAAAACTAGCATTGGGACCGGGGAGCTGTTTTTT.

This clonotype was counted many times. This chain links TRBV7-9 with TRBJ2-2; no clear D. CDR1 is SEHNR, CDR2 FQNEAQ, per germline (reference sequence). The CDR3 extends over 16 amino acids. The V and J ends lost 5 bases and 2 bases respectively, with 15 bases between them. The CDR3 DNA follows: TGTGCCAGCAGCCTACCATGGGATCCTAACACCGGGGAGCTGTTTTTT. Amino acid sequence: CASSLPWDPNTGELFF.

This clonotype came up many times. The CDR3 protein is CASSSGRSDRRRSMNPYGYTF. The CDR3 DNA sequence: TGCGCCAGCAGCTCGGGGCGGTCAGATCGCCGAAGGAGCATGAATCCCTATGGCTACACCTTC. The V call is TRBV5-1, the J call TRBJ1-2, with D perhaps matching TRBD1 (5 bases). The CDR3 runs 21 residues. Deletions cut 3 bases from V and 4 bases from J, with 34 bases between. Germline assignment: CDR1 SGHRS and CDR2 YFSETQ. Full variable domain (remainder filled in from reference TRBV5-1 and TRBJ1-2): KAGVTQTPRYLIKTRGQQVTLSCSPISGHRSVSWYQQTPGQGLQFLFEYFSETQRNKGNFPGRFSGRQFSNSRSEMNVSTLELGDSALYLCASSSGRSDRRRSMNPYGYTFGSGTRLTVV.